This T cell receptor beta chain emerged from a study of blood T cell dynamics during melanoma immunotherapy (dated by TCRdb to about 2020). In terms of the full investigation: Patients with metastatic melanoma were treated with first-line pembrolizumab or nivolumab plus ipilimumab as standard of care in the United Kingdom. To find early correlates of response, the study profiled the peripheral T cell receptor repertoires of patients with metastatic melanoma both before and after one cycle of checkpoint inhibitor therapy. The training cohort was made up of consecutive patients, while a further independent group of patients from the same centre was pooled to form an external validation set.

Every bulk PBMC sample had a fixed 350 ng of DNA loaded. Following the manufacturer instructions, the immunoSEQ TCRb Assay kit was used to amplify TCR beta CDR3 sequences from genomic DNA. The KAPA Library Quantification Kit for Illumina platforms was used to quantify pooled libraries by qPCR. Sequencing of the pooled libraries was done on an Illumina NextSeq 500, with clustering at roughly 0.55-1.1 pM. The authors' pipeline ran thus. TCR data were analyzed with immunoSEQ ANALYZER and the R LymphoSeq package. A rearrangement efficiency score was calculated as productive divided by the sum of productive and non-productive CDR3 sequences. Clonality was assessed using the Gini coefficient and diversity using the Renyi index at alpha=1, with pairwise comparisons between timepoints within each patient. In LymphoSeq, clonal relatedness was computed with an edit distance of 3 and repertoire similarity was computed with the Bhattacharyya coefficient. To classify response, a linear discriminant analysis based on week-3 changes in clonality and diversity was built using the R MASS and caret packages. The clones in this table, taken by TCRdb from immuneACCESS, are in-frame only. Not every clone is retained; where verified, under half of the shortfall comes from an unresolved V gene, and the cause of the rest is unknown. V and J calls and clone size come straight from that table; D and trimming were deduced from the DNA. This sample lists approximately 11,000 clones; 83% were detected once. The ten biggest clones cover about 18% of the sample.

Study-wide conclusions, independent of this receptor: The relatively small sample size was acknowledged as potentially limiting generalization of the results. The study could not determine whether the T cell clones driving repertoire changes were melanoma-specific or reflected general immune activation. Unlike progressors, patients who went on to achieve disease control showed a bifurcated reorganization of the PBMC repertoire at W3, with either increased clonality or increased diversity.

A distance of 11 bases separates the germline ends of V and J, which lose 4 bases and 1 base respectively. The CDR3 has 14 amino acids, counting the end cysteine and phenylalanine. CDR3 DNA is the only sequence kept; it has 42 bases, read in frame from the first base. Taken from the germline V gene, the CDR1 and CDR2 loops are SGHRS and YFSETQ. A remark on this clone: The specificity of this receptor is unknown. Per-nucleotide qualities are absent, and no much larger clonotype sits a single base away.

This specimen's time point label, interpreted: pre-treatment baseline. Blood samples were collected before treatment (T0) and at week 3 (W3), after the first cycle of checkpoint blockade. Except for two patients with rapid clinical progression, response was assessed 12 weeks after the first infusion by RECIST 1.1; disease control meant complete response, partial response or stable disease. Any patient who had received prior systemic cancer treatment, was on concomitant immunosuppressant therapy or had synchronous other active malignancies was excluded. TCR beta was sequenced in both bulk PBMC and plasma cell-free DNA in order to track circulating cells as well as T cell turnover. PBMC were isolated from blood with Lymphoprep and SepMate tubes, followed by red cell lysis. QIAamp DNA Blood Mini kits were used to extract DNA from both PBMC and sorted T cell subsets.

Here the chain combines TRBV5-1 and TRBJ1-1, and perhaps TRBD1 as D gene, on 5 matching bases. This sequence originates from a human donor with melanoma. This material consisted of blood, taken from a patient treated with checkpoint blockade. CDR3 loop: CASSPRGQNTEAFF. The nucleotides read TGCGCCAGCAGCCCGAGGGGCCAGAACACTGAAGCTTTCTTT.